This TCR beta chain was profiled in a study of cytomegalovirus exposure and HLA in healthy donors. Study overall: Early on, a data release was issued that held 85 million to 95 million unique TCRs from HLA-typed donors.

PCR was performed using 60 Vbeta and 13 Jbeta primers. Sequencing used immunoSEQ multiplex PCR; TCRdb keeps in-frame clones, though not all of them. Here the sample spans around 94,000 clones, about 88% being singletons. CDR1 is KGHSH, CDR2 LQKENI, per germline. The CDR3 is 14 amino acids. J was trimmed by 10 bases and V by 3 bases; bases with no gene match: 11. This clonotype was obtained from a young man in good health and CMV-seronegative. V is TRBV18 and J is TRBJ1-2; 7 bases fit TRBD1. The material sequenced was PBMCs. CDR3 residues: CASSPRGGLGPYTF. CDR3 nucleotide sequence: TGTGCCAGCTCACCGAGAGGGGGCTTGGGTCCCTACACCTTC.